This TCR beta chain originates from a study of STAT5B mutations in CD4+ large granular lymphocyte leukemia. Whole-study results and caveats: TRBV06-family usage was enriched in top patient clones (8/27) versus controls (2/35).

Sequencing was at survey level. The repertoire was sequenced with immunoSEQ multiplex PCR; TCRdb's copy has only in-frame clones and lacks some. The table lists roughly 35,000 clones, roughly 65% of them singletons. The CDR3 consists of 14 residues. Germline V gene data show CDR1 as SEHNR and CDR2 as FQNEAQ (reference sequence). J was trimmed by 7 bases and V by 5 bases; bases with no gene match: 8. Concerning this clone itself: As yet, its antigen is unknown.

The specimen sequenced was CD4+ T cells from blood buffy coats. This chain uses TRBV7-9 with TRBJ1-2, with 9 bases identical to TRBD1. The receptor was derived from a human donor in good health. The CDR3 bases are TGTGCCAGCAGCCAGCCGGGACAGGGTGGTGGCTACACCTTC. The encoded protein is CASSQPGQGGGYTF. The entire variable domain, with the rest obtained from reference TRBV7-9 and TRBJ1-2, is as follows: DTGVSQNPRHKITKRGQNVTFRCDPISEHNRLYWYRQTLGQGPEFLTYFQNEAQLEKSRLLSDRFSAERPKGSFSTLEIQRTEQGDSAMYLCASSQPGQGGGYTFGSGTRLTVV.